The sequence of this T cell receptor (beta chain) was determined in a study of vaccination effects on CD4 cells after COVID-19. Viral peptide pools were used in the ViraFEST assay to expand antigen-specific CD4+ T cells, and sequencing came afterward. It was after more than 8 days of culture that CD4+ T cells were isolated. Vaccinees lacked prior SARS-CoV-2 infection and tested negative for nucleocapsid antibodies. In culture with 9.5 to 10 IU/ml IL-2 and around 10 ug/ml peptides, PBMC were grown at a few million per well. At days 3 and 7, half of the medium was exchanged for IL-2 medium. Germline lookup yields CDR1 SGHRS and CDR2 YFSETQ. J gave up 7 bases and V 0 bases, and 10 bases lay outside the gene matches. This CDR3 contains 18 residues. In regard to this clone: What it binds is not known.

Sequenced by immunoSEQ multiplex PCR; TCRdb stores in-frame clones only, minus some. Of tens of thousands of clones in the sample, approximately 70% were seen once. The source was CD4+ T cells from PBMCs cultured with SARS-CoV-2 spike peptides, collected before COVID-19 vaccination. The V call is TRBV5-1, the J call TRBJ2-1, with 13 positions matching TRBD2. The clonotype was recovered from a human donor who received a COVID-19 vaccine. CDR3 residues: CASSLDRGELAGGNEQFF. CDR3 coding DNA: TGCGCCAGCAGCTTGGACAGGGGGGAACTAGCGGGAGGGAATGAGCAGTTCTTC.